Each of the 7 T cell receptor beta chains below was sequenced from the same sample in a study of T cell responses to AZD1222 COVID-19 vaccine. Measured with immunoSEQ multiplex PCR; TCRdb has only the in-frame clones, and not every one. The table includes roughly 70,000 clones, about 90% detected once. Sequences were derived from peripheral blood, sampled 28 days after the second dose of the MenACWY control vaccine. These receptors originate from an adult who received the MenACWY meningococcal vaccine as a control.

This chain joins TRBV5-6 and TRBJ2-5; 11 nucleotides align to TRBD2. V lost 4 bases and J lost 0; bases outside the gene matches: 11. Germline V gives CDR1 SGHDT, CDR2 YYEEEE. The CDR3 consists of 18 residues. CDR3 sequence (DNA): TGTGCCAGCAGCCCTACGGGTAGACTAGCGGGAAACCAAGAGACCCAGTACTTC. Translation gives CASSPTGRLAGNQETQYF.

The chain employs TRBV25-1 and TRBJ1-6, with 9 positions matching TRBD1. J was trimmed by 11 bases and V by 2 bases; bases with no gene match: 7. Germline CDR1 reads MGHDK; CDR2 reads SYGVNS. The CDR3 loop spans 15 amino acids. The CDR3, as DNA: TGTGCCAGCAGTGAAGAGACAGGGGGGCTAGCACCCCTCCACTTT. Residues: CASSEETGGLAPLHF.

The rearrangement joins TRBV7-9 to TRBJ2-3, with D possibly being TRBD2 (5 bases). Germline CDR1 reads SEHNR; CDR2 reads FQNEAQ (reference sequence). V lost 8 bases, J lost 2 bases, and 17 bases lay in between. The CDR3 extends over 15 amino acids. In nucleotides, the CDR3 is TGTGCCAGCGATATGAAAAGCGGACTCACAGATACGCAGTATTTT. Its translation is CASDMKSGLTDTQYF.

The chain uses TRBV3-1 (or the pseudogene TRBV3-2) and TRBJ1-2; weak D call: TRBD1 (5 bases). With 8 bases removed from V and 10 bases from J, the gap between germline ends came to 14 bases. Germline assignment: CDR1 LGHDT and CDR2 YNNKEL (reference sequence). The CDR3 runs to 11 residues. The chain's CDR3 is CASRRDQSYTF. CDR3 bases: TGTGCCAGCCGCCGGGACCAATCCTACACCTTC.

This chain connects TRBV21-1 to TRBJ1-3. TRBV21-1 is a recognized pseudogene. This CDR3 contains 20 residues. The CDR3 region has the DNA TGTGCCAGCAGCAAATGGGGGTTTTGTCGGGACGGCCAGACCCCAAACACCATATATTTT. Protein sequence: CASSKWGFCRDGQTPNTIYF.

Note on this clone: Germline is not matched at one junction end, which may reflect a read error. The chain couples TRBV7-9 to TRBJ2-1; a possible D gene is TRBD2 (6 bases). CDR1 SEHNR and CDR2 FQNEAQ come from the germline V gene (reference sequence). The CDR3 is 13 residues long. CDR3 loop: CASSLVGRDRGIF. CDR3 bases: TGTGCCAGCAGCTTAGTGGGGCGCGACCGGGGGATCTTC.

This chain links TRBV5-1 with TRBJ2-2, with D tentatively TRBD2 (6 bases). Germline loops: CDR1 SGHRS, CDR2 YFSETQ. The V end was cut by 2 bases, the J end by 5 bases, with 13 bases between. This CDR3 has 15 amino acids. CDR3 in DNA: TGCGCCAGCAGCTTCGGCGGGGACTCAACCGGGGAGCTGTTTTTT. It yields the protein CASSFGGDSTGELFF.